Below are 30 T cell receptor beta chains sequenced from a single sample in a study of early T cells in non-severe SARS-CoV-2 infection. TCRdb reprocessed the 5' RACE reads with MiXCR, giving one entry per CDR3 protein. The profile shows roughly 70,000 distinct CDR3 sequences, more than 15% of them singletons. Sequences were derived from whole blood, sampled at baseline. All receptors come from an adult who was a healthcare worker with PCR-confirmed SARS-CoV-2 infection or an uninfected control (not recorded which).

The CDR3 DNA sequence: TGTGCCAGCAGCCGAATGGGAGGGCAGGTTTATGGCTACACCTTC. Translating it yields CASSRMGGQVYGYTF. This sequence joins TRBV21-1 and TRBJ1-2. TRBV21-1 represents a pseudogene. The CDR3 loop spans 15 amino acids.

The chain combines TRBV15 with TRBJ1-5, with D hard to call. CDR1 and CDR2 from the germline V gene are LNHNV and YYDKDF (reference sequence). The CDR3 runs to 12 residues. Trimming removed 2 bases from V and 4 bases from J, with 3 bases in between. The CDR3 loop reads CATSRPNQPQHF. For the CDR3, the DNA is TGTGCCACCAGCAGACCAAATCAGCCCCAGCATTTT.

This clonotype has a handful of counts. This chain connects TRBV18 to TRBJ2-7; TRBD2 is a possible D gene (5 bases). This CDR3 is built from 14 residues. The ends were cut back, 0 bases at V and 6 bases at J, with 12 bases in the middle. CDR1 is KGHSH and CDR2 is LQKENI in the germline V gene. CDR3 nucleotides: TGTGCCAGCTCACCACCGGCCGGGAAACCCGAGCAGTACTTC. Its translation: CASSPPAGKPEQYF.

This clonotype was seen many times. CDR3 nucleotides: TGTGCCAGCAGCTTAAAGGAAGGGTTTACGAACACCGGGGAGCTGTTTTTT. This codes for CASSLKEGFTNTGELFF. The V call is TRBV7-8, the J call TRBJ2-2; D call uncertain. CDR1 and CDR2 (germline): SGHVS, FQNEAQ. The CDR3 totals 17 residues. With 2 bases removed from V and 0 bases from J, the gap between germline ends came to 13 bases.

The chain joins TRBV27 to TRBJ1-6, with 8 positions matching TRBD1. Germline V gives CDR1 MNHEY, CDR2 SMNVEV (reference sequence). This CDR3 comprises 15 residues. V was clipped by 6 bases and J by 9 bases; unmatched bases: 10. The DNA for the CDR3 is TGTGCCAGCAGGGGACAGGCCGAACTAGGTTCACCCCTCCACTTT. It encodes CASRGQAELGSPLHF.

This clonotype came up once. The genes are TRBV27 and TRBJ1-5; 9 positions match TRBD1. Germline CDR1 is MNHEY and CDR2 is SMNVEV (reference sequence). The CDR3 loop spans 14 amino acids. Unmatched junction bases numbered 5, after V lost 5 bases and J lost 6 bases. CDR3 sequence reads: CASSAGTGSQPQHF. CDR3 nucleotides: TGTGCCAGCAGTGCCGGGACAGGGAGTCAGCCCCAGCATTTT.

The chain links TRBV20-1 to TRBJ1-4; D call uncertain. Trimming removed 0 bases at V and 7 bases at J, with 12 bases between. The CDR3 spans 14 residues. The germline gives CDR1 DFQATT, CDR2 SNEGSKA (reference sequence). Here the CDR3 reads CSARDNSGREKLFF. As DNA, the CDR3 is TGCAGTGCTAGAGATAACAGCGGGCGTGAAAAACTGTTTTTT.

The chain uses TRBV29-1 and TRBJ2-5, with TRBD1 matching 8 bases. Germline V gene sequence: CDR1 SQVTM, CDR2 ANQGSEA. The length of the CDR3 is 14 residues. V dropped 6 bases and J dropped 1; count of bases not matched to a gene: 7. CDR3 loop: CSVRGRQTQETQYF. CDR3 DNA: TGCAGCGTCAGGGGGCGGCAGACCCAAGAGACCCAGTACTTC.

The V and J genes are TRBV28 and TRBJ2-7, with TRBD1 matching 10 bases. From germline, CDR1 is MDHEN and CDR2 SYDVKM. The CDR3 has 15 residues. The trim removed 5 bases at V and 5 bases at J, leaving 9 bases unmatched. As DNA, the CDR3 is TGTGCCAGCAGTCCCCCCGGGACAGGGGATCACGAGCAGTACTTC. Translation: CASSPPGTGDHEQYF.

This clonotype was counted between two and nine times. The gene calls are TRBV12-3 or TRBV12-4 and TRBJ2-2; TRBD1 might be the D (6 bases). The CDR3 covers 15 residues. V gave up 6 bases and J gave up 2 bases, with 13 bases separating them. CDR3 region: CASRLGTTNTGELFF. CDR3 sequence (DNA): TGTGCCAGCAGACTCGGGACAACCAACACCGGGGAGCTGTTTTTT.

There are many counts of this clonotype. V and J are TRBV18 and TRBJ1-1; D is perhaps TRBD1 (6 bases). The CDR3 spans 15 residues. V gave up 3 bases and J gave up 0 bases, with 11 bases separating them. Germline V gene data show CDR1 as KGHSH and CDR2 as LQKENI. Written as DNA, the CDR3 is TGTGCCAGCTCACCGCCGGACAGATTGAACACTGAAGCTTTCTTT. It encodes CASSPPDRLNTEAFF.

The chain is built from TRBV18 and TRBJ2-4, with D unclear. Trimming pared 2 bases from V and 8 bases from J, leaving 7 bases between. Germline loops: CDR1 KGHSH, CDR2 LQKENI. The CDR3 totals 12 residues. CDR3 amino acids: CASSPSSDIQYF. The DNA of the CDR3 is TGTGCCAGCTCACCAAGCAGCGACATTCAGTACTTC.

This chain connects TRBV14 to TRBJ1-1; D gene uncertain. The CDR3 contains 14 residues. V lost 4 bases and J 8 bases, leaving 17 bases between the germline ends. Germline CDR1 is SGHDN and CDR2 is FVKESK. CDR3 sequence: CASSPSGGMTEAFF. In DNA form, the CDR3 reads TGTGCCAGCAGCCCATCTGGAGGGATGACAGAAGCTTTCTTT.

This clonotype was detected ten times or more. The rearrangement links TRBV12-3 or TRBV12-4 to TRBJ2-7; D call uncertain. There are 11 residues in the CDR3. The ends were cut back, 3 bases at V and 5 bases at J, with 5 bases in the middle. CDR3 sequence: CASSLVNEQYF. CDR3 sequence (DNA): TGTGCCAGCAGTTTGGTCAACGAGCAGTACTTC.

This clonotype has just a few counts. This chain connects TRBV19 to TRBJ1-5; D ambiguous. The CDR3 sequence is 13 residues long. Trimming stripped 3 bases from V and 5 bases from J, with 8 bases between. Germline assignment: CDR1 LNHDA and CDR2 SQIVND (reference sequence). CDR3 sequence (DNA): TGTGCCAGTAGTATTGCCGTTGATCAGCCCCAGCATTTT. Its protein product is CASSIAVDQPQHF.

This clonotype has a handful of counts. The genes are TRBV6-2 or TRBV6-3 and TRBJ2-5; 13 bases map to TRBD2. The germline V gene encodes CDR1 MNHEY and CDR2 SVGEGT. This CDR3 comprises 17 residues. With 6 bases clipped from V and 5 bases from J, the junction kept 12 bases outside the gene matches. The CDR3 region is CASRQVGLAGVGETQYF. The CDR3 nucleotides read TGTGCCAGCAGACAGGTCGGACTAGCGGGAGTGGGGGAGACCCAGTACTTC.

This clonotype was counted between two and nine times. This chain uses TRBV7-8 with TRBJ2-3; D gene ambiguous. Germline V gene data show CDR1 as SGHVS and CDR2 as FQNEAQ. The CDR3 runs to 15 residues. Trimming left V 2 bases short and J 2 bases short, with 11 bases between. CDR3 amino acids: CASSLQSLNTDTQYF. The CDR3, as DNA: TGTGCCAGCAGCTTACAGAGTCTTAACACAGATACGCAGTATTTT.

This chain connects TRBV20-1 to TRBJ2-3; the D gene is possibly TRBD1 (6 bases). V was cut by 8 bases and J by 2 bases, with 17 bases left in between. The CDR3 runs to 14 residues. Germline V gene data show CDR1 as DFQATT and CDR2 as SNEGSKA (reference sequence). This CDR3 is CSTRRQDNTDTQYF. In DNA form, the CDR3 reads TGCAGTACTCGGAGACAGGACAACACAGATACGCAGTATTTT.

A few counts support this clonotype. This rearrangement joins TRBV7-6 to TRBJ1-1; TRBD1 agrees at 7 bases. This CDR3 spans 14 amino acids. With 5 bases clipped from V and 6 bases from J, the junction kept 9 bases outside the gene matches. In germline, CDR1 is SGHVS, CDR2 FNYEAQ. CDR3 in DNA: TGTGCCAGCAGCCCGCAGACAGGGTACTCTGAAGCTTTCTTT. Translated: CASSPQTGYSEAFF.

This clonotype has ten or more counts. The chain employs TRBV11-2 and TRBJ1-6; possibly TRBD1 for D (5 bases). The CDR3 sequence is 17 residues long. Trimming left V 2 bases short and J 0 bases short, with 11 bases between. Germline values: CDR1 SGHAT, CDR2 FQNNGV. The CDR3 DNA is TGTGCCAGCAGCTTATCGTCAGGGAGCTCCTATAATTCACCCCTCCACTTT. Translation gives CASSLSSGSSYNSPLHF.

This clonotype was counted between two and nine times. This chain connects TRBV7-8 to TRBJ2-5; D gene ambiguous. Trimming left V 4 bases short and J 5 bases short, with 14 bases between. This CDR3 comprises 14 residues. Germline assignment: CDR1 SGHVS and CDR2 FQNEAQ. The CDR3 here is CASSSMSVLETQYF. CDR3 in DNA: TGTGCCAGCAGCTCAATGTCGGTTTTGGAGACCCAGTACTTC. The variable domain in full, completed from reference TRBV7-8 and TRBJ2-5, reads GAGVSQSPRYKVAKRGQDVALRCDPISGHVSLFWYQQALGQGPEFLTYFQNEAQLDKSGLPSDRFFAERPEGSVSTLKIQRTQQEDSAVYLCASSSMSVLETQYFGPGTRLLVL.

The V gene is TRBV19, the J gene TRBJ1-5; possible D gene TRBD1, 6 bases. Trimming left V 3 bases short and J 4 bases short, with 13 bases between. The CDR3 contains 15 residues. From germline, CDR1 is LNHDA and CDR2 SQIVND (reference sequence). CDR3 in DNA: TGTGCCAGTAGTATCCGGAGGGGGGATAATCAGCCCCAGCATTTT. This sequence encodes CASSIRRGDNQPQHF.

The chain carries TRBV7-9 and TRBJ1-4, with a tentative D call TRBD1 (5 bases). The CDR3 runs 15 residues. V was trimmed by 3 bases and J by 5 bases, leaving 13 bases between them. Germline lookup yields CDR1 SEHNR and CDR2 FQNEAQ (reference sequence). CDR3 DNA: TGTGCCAGCAGCTTTTCCGGGACGGTGAATGAAAAACTGTTTTTT. Its protein product is CASSFSGTVNEKLFF.

This clonotype was seen ten or more times. The chain couples TRBV7-9 to TRBJ2-3; 8 bases agree with TRBD2. Germline CDR1 SEHNR, CDR2 FQNEAQ (reference sequence). V shed 1 base and J 5 bases; nucleotides not matched to a gene: 8. The length of the CDR3 is 16 residues. CDR3 nucleotides: TGTGCCAGCAGCTTAGGGACGGGGGGGCCTGGAGATACGCAGTATTTT. Its translation is CASSLGTGGPGDTQYF.

V and J are TRBV29-1 and TRBJ2-7; no clear D gene. The CDR3 consists of 11 residues. Trimming left V 4 bases short and J 4 bases short, with 8 bases between. Germline V gene sequence: CDR1 SQVTM, CDR2 ANQGSEA. The CDR3 protein is CSVGWSYEQYF. In DNA form, the CDR3 reads TGCAGCGTTGGATGGAGTTACGAGCAGTACTTC.

This sequence joins TRBV18 and TRBJ1-2; 12 bases map to TRBD1. The CDR3 is 15 amino acids. Germline V gives CDR1 KGHSH, CDR2 LQKENI. The trim removed 3 bases at V and 6 bases at J, leaving 5 bases unmatched. The CDR3 nucleotides are TGTGCCAGCTCACCTAAGGGACAGGGGGCGAATGGCTACACCTTC. Protein: CASSPKGQGANGYTF.

Many counts were recorded for this clonotype. This CDR3 reads CASSLGWHRQGAKRTEAFF. CDR3 bases: TGTGCCAGCAGCTTAGGTTGGCATCGACAGGGGGCGAAAAGGACTGAAGCTTTCTTT. This chain joins TRBV11-2 and TRBJ1-1, with TRBD1 identical over 10 bases. Germline V gene lookup returns CDR1 SGHAT and CDR2 FQNNGV. The CDR3 is 19 amino acids. Trimming removed 1 base from V and 5 bases from J; junction bases left unmatched: 16. The full variable domain, with the rest looked up from reference TRBV11-2 and TRBJ1-1, is EAGVAQSPRYKIIEKRQSVAFWCNPISGHATLYWYQQILGQGPKLLIQFQNNGVVDDSQLPKDRFSAERLKGVDSTLKIQPAKLEDSAVYLCASSLGWHRQGAKRTEAFFGQGTRLTVV.

In this sample, this clonotype turned up many times. The V gene is TRBV18, the J gene TRBJ2-5, with D maybe TRBD2 (6 bases). This CDR3 contains 13 residues. V was cut by 3 bases and J by 5 bases, with 10 bases left in between. Germline V gene lookup returns CDR1 KGHSH and CDR2 LQKENI. CDR3 nucleotides: TGTGCCAGCTCACCGGAGGGGCGGGAGACCCAGTACTTC. Encoded protein: CASSPEGRETQYF.

This clonotype has a handful of counts. This chain connects TRBV7-9 to TRBJ2-3; TRBD2 agrees at 13 bases. This CDR3 spans 17 amino acids. J lost 3 bases, V lost 5 bases, and 8 bases had no gene match. In germline, CDR1 is SEHNR, CDR2 FQNEAQ (reference sequence). The CDR3 loop is CASSPYTSGGATDTQYF. DNA for the CDR3: TGTGCCAGCAGCCCTTATACTAGCGGGGGGGCAACAGATACGCAGTATTTT.

This clonotype was picked up many times. V is TRBV29-1 and J is TRBJ2-1; TRBD1 might be the D (6 bases). Germline assignment: CDR1 SQVTM and CDR2 ANQGSEA. V dropped 4 bases and J dropped 2 bases, with 9 bases sitting between them. The CDR3 consists of 13 residues. CDR3 DNA sequence: TGCAGCGTTGCCAGGGGCACCTACAATGAGCAGTTCTTC. Its translation: CSVARGTYNEQFF.